This T cell receptor (beta chain) stems from a study of cytomegalovirus exposure and HLA in healthy donors. Notes on the study in general: It is likely that the observed cluster of highly shared sequence variants was a sequencing artifact. Analyses of presence/absence relied on an assumption of roughly uniform sequencing depth across donors.

In the PCR, 60 Vbeta and 13 Jbeta primers were used. The protocol was immunoSEQ multiplex PCR, while the TCRdb copy is restricted to in-frame clones and leaves out a portion. The sample holds about 200,000 clones, about four fifths seen once. This clone was recorded a few times. Its matching antigen is unknown. The clonotype was recovered from a male donor in good health and CMV-seropositive. Sequencing was performed on PBMCs.

CDR3 coding DNA: TGCGCCAGCAGCCAGCAGGACAGTACTTACACCGGGGAGCTGTTTTTT. Amino acids: CASSQQDSTYTGELFF. This sequence joins TRBV4-1 and TRBJ2-2; a weak D match, TRBD1 (6 bases). The CDR3 contains 16 residues. Trimming stripped 3 bases from V and 3 bases from J, with 14 bases between. Germline V gene sequence: CDR1 MGHRA, CDR2 YSYEKL.